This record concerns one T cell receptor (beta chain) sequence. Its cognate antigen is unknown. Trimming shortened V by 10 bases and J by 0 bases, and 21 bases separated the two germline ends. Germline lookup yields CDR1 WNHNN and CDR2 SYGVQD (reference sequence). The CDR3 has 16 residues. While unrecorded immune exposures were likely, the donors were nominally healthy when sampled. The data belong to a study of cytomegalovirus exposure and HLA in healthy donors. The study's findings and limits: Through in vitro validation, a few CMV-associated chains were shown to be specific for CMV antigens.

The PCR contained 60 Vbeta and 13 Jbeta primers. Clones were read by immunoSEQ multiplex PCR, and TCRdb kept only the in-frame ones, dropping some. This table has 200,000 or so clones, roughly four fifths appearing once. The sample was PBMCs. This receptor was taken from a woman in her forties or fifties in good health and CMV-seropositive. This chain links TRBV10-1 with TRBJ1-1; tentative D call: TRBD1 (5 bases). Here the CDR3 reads CANPVQGGSMNTEAFF. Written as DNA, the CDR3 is TGCGCCAACCCGGTCCAGGGAGGGTCTATGAACACTGAAGCTTTCTTT.